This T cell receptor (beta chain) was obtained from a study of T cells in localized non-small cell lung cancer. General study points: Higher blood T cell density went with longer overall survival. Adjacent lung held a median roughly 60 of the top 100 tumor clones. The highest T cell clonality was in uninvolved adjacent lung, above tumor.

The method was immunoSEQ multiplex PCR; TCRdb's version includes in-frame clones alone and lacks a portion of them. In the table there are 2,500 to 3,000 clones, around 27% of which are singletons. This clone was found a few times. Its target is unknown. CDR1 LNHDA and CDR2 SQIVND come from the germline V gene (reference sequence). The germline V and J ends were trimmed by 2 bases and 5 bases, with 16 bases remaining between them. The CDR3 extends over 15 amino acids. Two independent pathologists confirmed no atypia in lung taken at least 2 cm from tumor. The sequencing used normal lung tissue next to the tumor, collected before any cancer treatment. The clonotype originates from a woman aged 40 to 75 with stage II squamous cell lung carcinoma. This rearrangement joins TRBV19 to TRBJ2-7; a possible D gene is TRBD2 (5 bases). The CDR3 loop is CASSIQPGLLDEQYF. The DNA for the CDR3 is TGTGCCAGTAGTATACAGCCAGGACTTCTGGACGAGCAGTACTTC.